The 13 T cell receptor beta chains given below trace back to one sample, sequenced in a study of CD8 T cells in ankylosing spondylitis. One entry per CDR3 protein results from TCRdb running MiXCR on the 5' RACE reads. This table has tens of thousands of distinct CDR3 sequences, 7.4% appearing once. Sequences were obtained from blood, either unsorted or a sorted T cell fraction (not recorded which). All receptors come from a female donor with ankylosing spondylitis or in good health (not recorded which).

The table lists this clonotype with many counts. The chain recombines TRBV12-3 or TRBV12-4 with TRBJ1-5; no reliable D call. The V end lost 1 base, the J end lost 0 bases, and 7 bases lay between the germline ends. This CDR3 spans 15 amino acids. The CDR3 coding sequence is TGTGCCAGCAGTTTAGGAGACGGTAGCAATCAGCCCCAGCATTTT. Its protein is CASSLGDGSNQPQHF.

This clonotype was observed many times. The genes are TRBV20-1 and TRBJ1-2, with 7 bases matching TRBD1. The germline V gene encodes CDR1 DFQATT and CDR2 SNEGSKA (reference sequence). With 3 bases clipped from V and 8 bases from J, the junction kept 3 bases outside the gene matches. CDR3 length: 11 amino acids. CDR3 sequence reads: CSARTGSGYTF. The CDR3 DNA is TGCAGTGCTAGGACAGGGAGCGGCTACACCTTC.

This clonotype was counted at least ten times. The V gene is TRBV20-1, the J gene TRBJ2-7; D ambiguous. This CDR3 comprises 15 residues. V lost 3 bases, J lost 0 bases, and 15 bases lay in between. In germline, CDR1 is DFQATT, CDR2 SNEGSKA (reference sequence). The chain's CDR3 is CSARYPTPSSYEQYF. DNA for the CDR3: TGCAGTGCTAGGTATCCGACACCCAGCTCCTACGAGCAGTACTTC.

At least ten counts were recorded for this clonotype. This chain joins TRBV12-3 or TRBV12-4 and TRBJ2-2; 15 nucleotides agree with TRBD2. The junction had 8 bases not matched to a gene; V was cut back by 4 bases and J by 2 bases. The CDR3 length is 19 residues. This CDR3 is CASSSSGTSGGFNTGELFF. CDR3 DNA sequence: TGTGCCAGCAGTTCCTCCGGGACTAGCGGGGGGTTCAACACCGGGGAGCTGTTTTTT.

This clonotype was picked up many times. The CDR3 region is CASSVGTGAHSYNEQFF. CDR3 nucleotides: TGTGCCAGCAGCGTAGGGACAGGGGCCCACTCTTACAATGAGCAGTTCTTC. The V and J genes are TRBV9 and TRBJ2-1; the match to TRBD1 covers 9 bases. The CDR3 sequence is 17 residues long. The V segment lost 0 bases and the J segment 4 bases; nucleotides outside the gene matches: 8. CDR1 and CDR2 from the germline V gene are SGDLS and YYNGEE.

This clonotype was observed at least ten times. The chain uses TRBV29-1 and TRBJ1-1; D unresolved. CDR3 size: 14 residues. Germline V gene lookup returns CDR1 SQVTM and CDR2 ANQGSEA. V lost 4 bases, J lost 0 bases, and 12 bases lay in between. The CDR3 sequence: CSVVGRSMNTEAFF. The CDR3 bases are TGCAGCGTTGTGGGCAGGAGCATGAACACTGAAGCTTTCTTT.

This clonotype came up many times. CDR3 loop: CASSLGSRGNTGELFF. The CDR3 coding sequence is TGCGCCAGCAGCTTGGGGAGCAGGGGGAACACCGGGGAGCTGTTTTTT. The chain couples TRBV5-1 to TRBJ2-2; a weak D match, TRBD1 (6 bases). Germline assignment: CDR1 SGHRS and CDR2 YFSETQ. The CDR3 length is 16 residues. The germline V and J ends were trimmed by 0 bases and 1 base, with 10 bases remaining between them.

The chain links TRBV7-7 to TRBJ2-3, with D unclear. Per germline, CDR1 SSHAT and CDR2 FNYEAQ (reference sequence). This CDR3 has 15 residues. Trimming took off 1 base at V and 0 bases at J, with 8 bases between the two ends. This chain's CDR3 is CASSLGLTSTDTQYF. CDR3 DNA: TGTGCCAGCAGCTTAGGGCTGACTAGCACAGATACGCAGTATTTT.

This clonotype was recorded at least ten times. This chain uses TRBV12-5 with TRBJ1-1; 8 bases align to TRBD1. The germline V gene has CDR1 LGHNT and CDR2 FRNRAP. This CDR3 has 14 amino acids. The trim removed 6 bases at V and 5 bases at J, leaving 8 bases unmatched. The CDR3 coding sequence is TGTGCTAGTGGCCCCCAGGGGGCGAGGACTGAAGCTTTCTTT. Protein: CASGPQGARTEAFF.

This clonotype has ten or more counts. This rearrangement joins TRBV12-3 or TRBV12-4 to TRBJ1-1, with 9 bases fitting TRBD1. The CDR3 is 16 residues long. Trimming removed 5 bases from V and 1 base from J; junction bases left unmatched: 8. This CDR3 reads CASSARTGVPNTEAFF. As DNA, the CDR3 is TGTGCCAGCAGTGCCCGGACAGGGGTCCCGAACACTGAAGCTTTCTTT.

There are many counts of this clonotype. The chain uses TRBV28 and TRBJ2-2, with 9 nucleotides matching TRBD2. Per germline, CDR1 MDHEN and CDR2 SYDVKM. The CDR3 spans 16 residues. V trimming: 7 bases; J trimming: 3 bases; junction bases outside the gene matches: 9. The CDR3 DNA reads TGTGCCAGCACCGCTCCGGGACTAGCTTACACCGGGGAGCTGTTTTTT. It is translated as CASTAPGLAYTGELFF.

At least ten counts were recorded for this clonotype. The gene calls are TRBV14 and TRBJ2-3; tentative D call: TRBD1 (5 bases). Trimming left V 4 bases short and J 5 bases short, with 22 bases between. Per germline, CDR1 SGHDN and CDR2 FVKESK. The CDR3 extends over 17 amino acids. CDR3 in amino acids: CASSPPLIGRDGDTQYF. The CDR3 DNA reads TGTGCCAGCAGCCCCCCCTTAATCGGCAGGGATGGAGATACGCAGTATTTT.

The chain recombines TRBV29-1 with TRBJ1-5; D unresolved. The germline CDR1 and CDR2 sequences are SQVTM and ANQGSEA. The V gene lost 8 bases and the J gene lost 6 bases, with 14 bases spanning the gap. CDR3 size: 12 residues. The CDR3 DNA sequence: TGCAGCCCCCCCGTCGAGGGTCAGCCCCAGCATTTT. The encoded protein is CSPPVEGQPQHF. Together with reference TRBV29-1 and TRBJ1-5, the CDR3 gives the full variable domain: SAVISQKPSRDICQRGTSLTIQCQVDSQVTMMFWYRQQPGQSLTLIATANQGSEATYESGFVIDKFPISRPNLTFSTLTVSNMSPEDSSIYLCSPPVEGQPQHFGDGTRLSIL.